This T cell receptor beta chain was sequenced for a study of blood T cell repertoires in COVID-19. Study information: The United States, Italy and Spain provided the acute and convalescent COVID-19 samples. T cells, B-cell-depleted T cells, or PBMCs supplied cDNA or gDNA.

In the original analysis: Estimation of nucleated cell counts was performed using reference gene primer amplification. Data came from immunoSEQ multiplex PCR; TCRdb stores just in-frame clones and leaves some out. Clonal size and the V and J genes are those of that table, whereas D and trimming came from the DNA. The table includes fewer than 120,000 clones, around 90% detected once. The CDR3 runs to 15 residues. Germline CDR1 is MNHNY and CDR2 is SVGAGI (reference sequence). V gave up 7 bases and J gave up 1 base, with 15 bases separating them. This rearrangement joins TRBV6-6 to TRBJ2-3; D may be TRBD2 (5 bases). Sample: peripheral blood. This TCR was sampled from a human donor in a cohort sampled during active COVID-19. CDR3 DNA sequence: TGTGCCAGCAAATACACGGGGTTCCGCACAGATACGCAGTATTTT. Translating gives CASKYTGFRTDTQYF.